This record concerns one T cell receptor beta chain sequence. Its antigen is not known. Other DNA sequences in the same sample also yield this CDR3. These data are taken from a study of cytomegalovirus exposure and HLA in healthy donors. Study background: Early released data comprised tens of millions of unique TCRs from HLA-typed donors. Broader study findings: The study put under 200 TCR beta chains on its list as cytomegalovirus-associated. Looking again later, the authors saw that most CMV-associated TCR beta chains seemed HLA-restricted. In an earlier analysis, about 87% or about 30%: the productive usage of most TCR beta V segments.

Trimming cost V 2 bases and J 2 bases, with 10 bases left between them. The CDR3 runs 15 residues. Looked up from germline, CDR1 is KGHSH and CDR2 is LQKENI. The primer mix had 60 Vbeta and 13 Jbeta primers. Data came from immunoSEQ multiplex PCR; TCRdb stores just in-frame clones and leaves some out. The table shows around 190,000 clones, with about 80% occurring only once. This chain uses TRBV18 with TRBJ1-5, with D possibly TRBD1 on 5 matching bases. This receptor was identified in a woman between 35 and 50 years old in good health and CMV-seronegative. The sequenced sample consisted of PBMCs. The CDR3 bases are TGTGCCAGCTCACCAGGGCAGGGCGGCAATCAGCCCCAGCATTTT. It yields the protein CASSPGQGGNQPQHF.